Shown below are 7 T cell receptor beta chains from a single sample sequenced in a study of cytomegalovirus exposure and HLA in healthy donors. A multiplex PCR was run with 60 Vbeta primers and 13 Jbeta primers. Sequencing used immunoSEQ multiplex PCR; TCRdb keeps in-frame clones, though not all of them. The sample comprises about 180,000 clones, just over 75% of which are singletons, and less than 4.5% rests with the top ten. The sample taken for sequencing was PBMCs. The receptors were gathered from a woman between 55 and 75 years old in good health and CMV-seropositive.

The chain is built from TRBV7-9 and TRBJ1-4; 8 bases are a match to TRBD1. J was trimmed by 7 bases and V by 5 bases; bases with no gene match: 6. From germline, CDR1 is SEHNR and CDR2 FQNEAQ (reference sequence). This CDR3 is built from 14 residues. This CDR3 is CASSLAGGLEKLFF. In DNA form, the CDR3 reads TGTGCCAGCAGCCTGGCAGGGGGCCTTGAAAAACTGTTTTTT.

The chain uses TRBV28 and TRBJ2-4; D is perhaps TRBD2 (5 bases). CDR3 length: 15 residues. V was pared by 5 bases and J by 8 bases, with 19 bases between. The germline CDR1 and CDR2 sequences are MDHEN and SYDVKM. CDR3 sequence reads: CASSPLRERGYIQYF. The CDR3 nucleotides are TGTGCCAGCAGTCCCCTCCGCGAGCGAGGGTACATTCAGTACTTC.

The chain recombines TRBV28 with TRBJ1-3; possible D gene TRBD1, 5 bases. CDR1 and CDR2 from the germline V gene are MDHEN and SYDVKM. The CDR3 runs 15 residues. V lost 2 bases, J lost 3 bases, and 11 bases lay in between. CDR3 sequence (DNA): TGTGCCAGCAGTTTAGGGGCGCCCAATGGAAACACCATATATTTT. Translating it yields CASSLGAPNGNTIYF. The full variable domain, rest sourced from reference TRBV28 and TRBJ1-3, is DVKVTQSSRYLVKRTGEKVFLECVQDMDHENMFWYRQDPGLGLRLIYFSYDVKMKEKGDIPEGYSVSREKKERFSLILESASTNQTSMYLCASSLGAPNGNTIYFGEGSWLTVV.

This clone was detected only a few times. V and J are TRBV28 and TRBJ1-2, with D hard to call. V was pared by 4 bases and J by 7 bases, with 13 bases between. This CDR3 is 13 amino acids long. CDR1 and CDR2 (germline): MDHEN, SYDVKM. The CDR3 DNA reads TGTGCCAGCAGTTCCCCCTTGATGCGTGGCTACACCTTC. This sequence encodes CASSSPLMRGYTF.

This chain uses TRBV6-1 with TRBJ1-2, with D possibly TRBD1 on 5 matching bases. In germline, CDR1 is MNHNS, CDR2 SASEGT. The CDR3 covers 13 residues. Trimming stripped 4 bases from V and 3 bases from J, with 9 bases between. The DNA of the CDR3 is TGTGCCAGCAGTGTAACACAGGACTATGGCTACACCTTC. Its protein product is CASSVTQDYGYTF.

In its sample, this clone was seen a few times. The V call is TRBV5-6, the J call TRBJ1-3; D perhaps matches TRBD1 (6 bases). The V end lost 6 bases, the J end lost 2 bases, and 12 bases lay between the germline ends. The CDR3 totals 14 residues. Germline V gene data show CDR1 as SGHDT and CDR2 as YYEEEE. CDR3 DNA: TGTGCCAGCACCTCGACAGGACCTGGAAACACCATATATTTT. Amino acids: CASTSTGPGNTIYF.

The DNA for the CDR3 is TGTGCCAGCTCACCACCTTCAGTTCATAATTCACCCCTCCACTTT. Protein product: CASSPPSVHNSPLHF. The chain carries TRBV18 and TRBJ1-6, with unresolved D. This CDR3 spans 15 amino acids. V lost 0 bases and J lost 5, with 8 bases in between. Germline-derived CDR1 and CDR2 are KGHSH and LQKENI.